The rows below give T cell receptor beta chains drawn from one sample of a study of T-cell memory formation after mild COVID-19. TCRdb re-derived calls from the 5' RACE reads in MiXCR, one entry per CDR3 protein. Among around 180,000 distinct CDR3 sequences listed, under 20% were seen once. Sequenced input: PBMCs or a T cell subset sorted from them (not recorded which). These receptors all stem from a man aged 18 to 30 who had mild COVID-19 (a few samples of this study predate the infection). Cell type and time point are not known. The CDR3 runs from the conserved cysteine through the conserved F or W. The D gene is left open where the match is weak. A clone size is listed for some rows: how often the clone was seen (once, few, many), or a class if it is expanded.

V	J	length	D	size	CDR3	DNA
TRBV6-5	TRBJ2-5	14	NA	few	CASSYSVWAETQYF	TGTGCCAGCAGTTACTCAGTATGGGCTGAGACCCAGTACTTC
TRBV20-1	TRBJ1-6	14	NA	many	CSARWGVNNSPLHF	TGCAGTGCTAGGTGGGGGGTCAACAATTCACCCCTCCACTTT
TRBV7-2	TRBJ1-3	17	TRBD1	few	CASSAGTGAFSGNTIYF	TGTGCCAGCAGCGCCGGGACAGGGGCCTTCTCTGGAAACACCATATATTTT
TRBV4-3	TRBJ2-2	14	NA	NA	CASSQEGFTGELFF	TGCGCCAGCAGCCAAGAAGGGTTCACCGGGGAGCTGTTTTTT
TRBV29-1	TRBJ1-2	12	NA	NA	CSAEGRLRGYTF	TGCAGCGCCGAAGGCCGCCTGAGAGGCTACACCTTC
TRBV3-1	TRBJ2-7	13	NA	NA	CASSQDTGYEQYF	TGTGCCAGCAGCCAAGATACGGGCTACGAGCAGTACTTC
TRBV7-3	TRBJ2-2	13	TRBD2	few	CASSSGGTGELFF	TGTGCCAGCAGCTCGGGGGGTACCGGGGAGCTGTTTTTT
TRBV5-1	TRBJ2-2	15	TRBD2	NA	CASGSGTSIFGELFF	TGCGCCAGCGGTTCCGGGACTAGCATTTTCGGGGAGCTGTTTTTT
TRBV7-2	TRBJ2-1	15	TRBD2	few	CATGRRSGGYNEQFF	TGTGCCACCGGACGACGCAGCGGGGGCTACAATGAGCAGTTCTTC
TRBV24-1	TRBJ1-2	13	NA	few	CATSETNNYGYTF	TGTGCCACCAGTGAAACAAATAACTATGGCTACACCTTC
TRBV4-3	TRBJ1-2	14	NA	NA	CASSQGRANYGYTF	TGCGCCAGCAGCCAAGGAAGGGCTAACTATGGCTACACCTTC
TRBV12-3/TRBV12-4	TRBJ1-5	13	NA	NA	CASSLDDYQPQHF	TGTGCCAGCAGTTTGGACGATTATCAGCCCCAGCATTTT
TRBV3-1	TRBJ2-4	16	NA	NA	CASSQDLGTRINIQYF	TGTGCCAGCAGCCAAGATTTGGGGACCAGGATAAACATTCAGTACTTC
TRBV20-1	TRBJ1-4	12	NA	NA	CSANGGGEKLFF	TGCAGTGCTAACGGGGGGGGTGAAAAACTGTTTTTT
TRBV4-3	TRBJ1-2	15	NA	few	CASSQTGTNVYGYTF	TGCGCCAGCAGCCAAACCGGGACAAACGTTTATGGCTACACCTTC
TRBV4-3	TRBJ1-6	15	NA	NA	CASSQSPGGNSPLHF	TGCGCCAGCAGCCAATCCCCAGGAGGTAATTCACCCCTCCACTTT
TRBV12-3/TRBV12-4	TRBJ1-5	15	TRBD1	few	CASTPGQGEYQPQHF	TGTGCCAGCACCCCAGGGCAGGGGGAATATCAGCCCCAGCATTTT
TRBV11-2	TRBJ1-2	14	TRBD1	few	CASSSNRGYSGYTF	TGTGCCAGCAGCTCCAACAGGGGGTACTCTGGCTACACCTTC
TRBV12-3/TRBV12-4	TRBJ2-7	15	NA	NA	CASSLAARGPFEQYF	TGTGCCAGCAGTTTAGCGGCTCGGGGCCCCTTCGAGCAGTACTTC
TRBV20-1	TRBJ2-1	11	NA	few	CSANGNNEQFF	TGCAGTGCTAATGGTAACAATGAGCAGTTCTTC
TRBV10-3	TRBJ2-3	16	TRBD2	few	CAISGQAGALPDTQYF	TGTGCCATCAGTGGCCAAGCGGGGGCGCTGCCAGATACGCAGTATTTT
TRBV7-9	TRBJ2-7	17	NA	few	CASSSGDRDAGIHEQYF	TGTGCCAGCAGCTCCGGGGACCGGGACGCCGGGATTCACGAGCAGTACTTC
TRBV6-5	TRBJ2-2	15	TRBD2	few	CASSYPSGGSGELFF	TGTGCCAGCAGTTACCCTAGCGGGGGCTCCGGGGAGCTGTTTTTT
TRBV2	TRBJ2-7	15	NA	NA	CASCITQASSYEQYF	TGTGCCAGCTGTATCACTCAGGCAAGCTCCTACGAGCAGTACTTC
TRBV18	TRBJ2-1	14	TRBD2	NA	CASSPSGGATEQFF	TGTGCCAGCTCTCCTAGCGGGGGGGCCACTGAGCAGTTCTTC
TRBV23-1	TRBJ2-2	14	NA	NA	CASSQPTPAGELFF	TGCGCCAGCAGTCAACCCACTCCTGCCGGGGAGCTGTTTTTT
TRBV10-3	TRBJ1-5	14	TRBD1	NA	CAISDRTGLQPQHF	TGTGCCATCAGTGACCGGACAGGGCTTCAGCCCCAGCATTTT
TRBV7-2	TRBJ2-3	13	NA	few	CASSLGWTDTQYF	TGTGCCAGCAGCTTAGGGTGGACAGATACGCAGTATTTT
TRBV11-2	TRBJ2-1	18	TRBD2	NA	CASSLVAGASSSYNEQFF	TGTGCCAGCAGCTTAGTAGCGGGGGCTTCGAGCTCCTACAATGAGCAGTTCTTC
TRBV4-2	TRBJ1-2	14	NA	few	CASSQEGENYGYTF	TGTGCCAGCAGCCAAGAGGGGGAGAACTATGGCTACACCTTC
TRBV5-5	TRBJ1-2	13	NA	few	CASSPRGEGGYTF	TGTGCCAGCAGCCCCCGGGGAGAGGGTGGCTACACCTTC
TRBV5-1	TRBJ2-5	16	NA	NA	CASRTGGQGLQETQYF	TGCGCCAGCCGCACGGGGGGCCAGGGGTTGCAAGAGACCCAGTACTTC
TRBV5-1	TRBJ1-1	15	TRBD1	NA	CASSPETGTQIEAFF	TGCGCCAGCAGCCCAGAGACAGGGACCCAAATTGAAGCTTTCTTT
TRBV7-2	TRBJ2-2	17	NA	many	CASSFSLRAADTGELFF	TGTGCCAGCAGCTTTAGCCTGAGGGCCGCGGACACCGGGGAGCTGTTTTTT
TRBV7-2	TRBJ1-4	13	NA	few	CASSLQGSEKLFF	TGTGCCAGCAGCTTACAGGGAAGTGAAAAACTGTTTTTT
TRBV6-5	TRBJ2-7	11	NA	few	CASRTSHEQYF	TGTGCCAGCAGGACTTCGCATGAGCAGTACTTC
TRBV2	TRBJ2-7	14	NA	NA	CASKVYPDSYEQYF	TGTGCCAGCAAGGTTTACCCAGACTCCTACGAGCAGTACTTC
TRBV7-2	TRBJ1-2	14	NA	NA	CASSLRPTGSGYTF	TGTGCCAGCAGCTTAAGGCCGACGGGGTCTGGCTACACCTTC
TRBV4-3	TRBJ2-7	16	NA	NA	CASSQSTSRGIYEQYF	TGCGCCAGCAGCCAGTCTACTTCCAGGGGAATCTACGAGCAGTACTTC
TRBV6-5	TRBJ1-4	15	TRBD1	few	CASRPRRGTGEKLFF	TGTGCCAGCAGGCCCCGCAGGGGGACTGGTGAAAAACTGTTTTTT
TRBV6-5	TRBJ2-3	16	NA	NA	CASSYGSRGFTDTQYF	TGTGCCAGCAGTTACGGTAGCCGGGGCTTCACAGATACGCAGTATTTT
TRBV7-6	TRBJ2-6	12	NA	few	CASSSRANVLTF	TGTGCCAGCAGCTCCCGAGCCAACGTCCTGACTTTC
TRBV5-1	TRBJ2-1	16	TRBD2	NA	CASSLYSGEGGNEQFF	TGCGCCAGCAGCTTGTATAGCGGGGAAGGGGGAAATGAGCAGTTCTTC
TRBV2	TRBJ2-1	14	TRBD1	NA	CASRLDRASGEQFF	TGTGCCAGCAGGCTGGACAGGGCTTCGGGTGAGCAGTTCTTC